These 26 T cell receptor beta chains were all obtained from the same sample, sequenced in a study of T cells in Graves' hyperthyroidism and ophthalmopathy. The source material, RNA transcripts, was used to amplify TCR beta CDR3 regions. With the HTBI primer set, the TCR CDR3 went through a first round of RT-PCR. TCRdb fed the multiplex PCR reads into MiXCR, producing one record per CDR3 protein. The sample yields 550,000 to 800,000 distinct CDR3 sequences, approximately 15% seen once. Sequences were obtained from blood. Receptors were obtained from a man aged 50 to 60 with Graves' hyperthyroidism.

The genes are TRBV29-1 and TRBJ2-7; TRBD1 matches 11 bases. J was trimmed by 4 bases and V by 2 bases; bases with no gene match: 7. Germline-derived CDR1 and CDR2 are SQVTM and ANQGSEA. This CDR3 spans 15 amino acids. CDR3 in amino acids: CSVELGGTGGYEQYF. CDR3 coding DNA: TGCAGCGTTGAACTAGGGGGGACAGGGGGTTACGAGCAGTACTTC.

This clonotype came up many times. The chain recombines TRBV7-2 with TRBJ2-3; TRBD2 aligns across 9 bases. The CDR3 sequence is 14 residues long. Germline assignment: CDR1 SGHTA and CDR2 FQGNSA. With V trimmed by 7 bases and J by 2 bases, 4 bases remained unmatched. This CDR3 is CASIPGLATDTQYF. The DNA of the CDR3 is TGTGCCAGCATCCCGGGACTAGCCACAGATACGCAGTATTTT.

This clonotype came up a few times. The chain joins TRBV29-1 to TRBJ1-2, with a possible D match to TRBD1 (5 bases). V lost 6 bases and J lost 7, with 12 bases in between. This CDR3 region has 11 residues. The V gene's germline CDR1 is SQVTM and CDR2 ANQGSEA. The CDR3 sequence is CSVVARGGYTF. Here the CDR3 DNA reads TGCAGCGTCGTGGCTAGGGGTGGCTACACCTTC.

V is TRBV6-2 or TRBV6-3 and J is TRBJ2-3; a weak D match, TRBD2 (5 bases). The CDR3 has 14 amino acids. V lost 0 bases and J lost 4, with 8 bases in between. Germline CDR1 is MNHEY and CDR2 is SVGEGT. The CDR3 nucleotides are TGTGCCAGCAGTTACTCGACTAACCCAGATACGCAGTATTTT. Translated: CASSYSTNPDTQYF.

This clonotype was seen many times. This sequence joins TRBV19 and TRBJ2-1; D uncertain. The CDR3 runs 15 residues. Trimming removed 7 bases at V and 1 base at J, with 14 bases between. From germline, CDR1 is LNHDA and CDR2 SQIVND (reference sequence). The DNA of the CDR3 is TGTGCCAGTACCCCCTGTGGTAGGTCCTACAATGAGCAGTTCTTC. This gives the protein CASTPCGRSYNEQFF.

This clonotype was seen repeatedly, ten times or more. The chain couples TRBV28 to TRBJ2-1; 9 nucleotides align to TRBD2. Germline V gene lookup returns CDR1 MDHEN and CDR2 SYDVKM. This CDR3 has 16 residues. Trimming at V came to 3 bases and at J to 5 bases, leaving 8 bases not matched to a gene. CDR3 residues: CASSFIALAGNNEQFF. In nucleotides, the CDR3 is TGTGCCAGCAGTTTTATTGCGCTAGCGGGAAACAATGAGCAGTTCTTC.

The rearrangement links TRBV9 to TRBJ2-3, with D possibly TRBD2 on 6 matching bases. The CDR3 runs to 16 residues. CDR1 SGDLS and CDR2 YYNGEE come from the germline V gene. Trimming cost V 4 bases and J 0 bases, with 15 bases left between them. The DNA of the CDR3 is TGTGCCAGCAGCTTAGAGGGGAGGAGTAGCACAGATACGCAGTATTTT. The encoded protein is CASSLEGRSSTDTQYF.

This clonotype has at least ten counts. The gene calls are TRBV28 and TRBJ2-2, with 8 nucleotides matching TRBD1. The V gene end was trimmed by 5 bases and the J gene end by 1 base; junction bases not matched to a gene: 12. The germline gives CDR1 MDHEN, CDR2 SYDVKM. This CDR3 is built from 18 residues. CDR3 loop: CASSLPIPGQENTGELFF. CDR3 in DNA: TGTGCCAGCAGTCTGCCCATCCCGGGACAGGAGAACACCGGGGAGCTGTTTTTT.

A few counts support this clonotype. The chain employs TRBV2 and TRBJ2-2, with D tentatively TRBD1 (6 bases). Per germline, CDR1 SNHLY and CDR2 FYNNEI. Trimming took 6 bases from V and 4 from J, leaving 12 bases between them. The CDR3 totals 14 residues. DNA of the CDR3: TGTGCCAGCAGCGCTCTAGGGGGCACCGGGGAGCTGTTTTTT. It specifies CASSALGGTGELFF.

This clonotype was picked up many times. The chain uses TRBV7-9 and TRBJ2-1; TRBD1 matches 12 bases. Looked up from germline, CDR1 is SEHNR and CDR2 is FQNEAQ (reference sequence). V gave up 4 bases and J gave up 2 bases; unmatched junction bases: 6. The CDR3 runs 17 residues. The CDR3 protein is CASSSPGQGAPYNEQFF. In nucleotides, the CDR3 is TGTGCCAGCAGCTCTCCGGGACAGGGGGCCCCCTACAATGAGCAGTTCTTC.

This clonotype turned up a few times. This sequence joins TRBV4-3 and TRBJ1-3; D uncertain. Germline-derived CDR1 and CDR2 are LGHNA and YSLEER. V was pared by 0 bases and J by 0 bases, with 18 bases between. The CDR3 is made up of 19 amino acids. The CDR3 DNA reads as TGCGCCAGCAGCCAAGATTCAACCCTTGTATTTATCTCTGGAAACACCATATATTTT. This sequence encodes CASSQDSTLVFISGNTIYF.

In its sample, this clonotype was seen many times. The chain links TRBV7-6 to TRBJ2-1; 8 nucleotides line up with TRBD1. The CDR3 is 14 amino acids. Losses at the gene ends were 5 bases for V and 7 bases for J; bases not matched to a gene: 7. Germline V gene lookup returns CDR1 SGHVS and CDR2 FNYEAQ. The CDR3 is CASSLGQGWNEQFF. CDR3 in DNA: TGTGCCAGCAGCCTCGGACAGGGTTGGAATGAGCAGTTCTTC.

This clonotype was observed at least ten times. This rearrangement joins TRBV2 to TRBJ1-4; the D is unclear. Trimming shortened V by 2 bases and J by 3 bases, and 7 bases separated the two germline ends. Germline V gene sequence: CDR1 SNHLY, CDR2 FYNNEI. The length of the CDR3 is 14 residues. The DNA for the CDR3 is TGTGCCAGCAGTGAAACCATCCCTAATGAAAAACTGTTTTTT. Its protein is CASSETIPNEKLFF.

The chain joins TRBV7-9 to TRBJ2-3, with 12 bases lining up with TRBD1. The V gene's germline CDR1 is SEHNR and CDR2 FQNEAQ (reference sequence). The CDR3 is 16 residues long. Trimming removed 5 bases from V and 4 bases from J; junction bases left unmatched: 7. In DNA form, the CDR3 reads TGTGCCAGCAGCCCCTATAGGGACAGGGGGCCAGATACGCAGTATTTT. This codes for CASSPYRDRGPDTQYF.

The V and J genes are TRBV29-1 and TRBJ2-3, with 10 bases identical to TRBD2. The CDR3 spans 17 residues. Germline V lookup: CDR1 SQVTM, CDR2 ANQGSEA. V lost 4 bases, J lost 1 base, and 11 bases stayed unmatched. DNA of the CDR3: TGCAGCGTTGTAGGTACTAGCGGGATGGGCGGCACAGATACGCAGTATTTT. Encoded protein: CSVVGTSGMGGTDTQYF.

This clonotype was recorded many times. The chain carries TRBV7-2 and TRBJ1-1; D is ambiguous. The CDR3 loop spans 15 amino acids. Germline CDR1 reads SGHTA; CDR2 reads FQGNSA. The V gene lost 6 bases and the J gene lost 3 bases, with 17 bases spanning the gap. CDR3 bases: TGTGCCAGCAGACGATCGACGCGGTTATACACTGAAGCTTTCTTT. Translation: CASRRSTRLYTEAFF.

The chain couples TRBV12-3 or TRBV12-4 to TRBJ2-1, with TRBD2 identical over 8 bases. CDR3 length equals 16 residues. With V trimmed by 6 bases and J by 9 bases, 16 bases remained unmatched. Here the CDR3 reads CASRYRELAVGGEQFF. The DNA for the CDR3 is TGTGCCAGCAGGTACAGGGAACTAGCGGTTGGGGGTGAGCAGTTCTTC.

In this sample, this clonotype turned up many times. CDR3 DNA: TGTGCCAGCAGCTTCAGGGGAAGGACTGAAGCTTTCTTT. It yields the protein CASSFRGRTEAFF. The V and J genes are TRBV7-2 and TRBJ1-1, with a tentative D call TRBD1 (6 bases). Germline V gene lookup returns CDR1 SGHTA and CDR2 FQGNSA. V gave up 3 bases and J gave up 5 bases, with 10 bases separating them. The CDR3 loop spans 13 amino acids.

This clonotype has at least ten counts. CDR3 in amino acids: CAISPGTGGYEQYF. The CDR3 coding sequence is TGTGCCATCTCTCCCGGGACAGGGGGCTACGAGCAGTACTTC. The V call is TRBV10-3, the J call TRBJ2-7, with 11 positions matching TRBD1. CDR3 length equals 14 residues. From germline, CDR1 is ENHRY and CDR2 SYGVKD. After removal of 8 bases from V and 3 bases from J, the junction contained 6 bases not matched to a gene.

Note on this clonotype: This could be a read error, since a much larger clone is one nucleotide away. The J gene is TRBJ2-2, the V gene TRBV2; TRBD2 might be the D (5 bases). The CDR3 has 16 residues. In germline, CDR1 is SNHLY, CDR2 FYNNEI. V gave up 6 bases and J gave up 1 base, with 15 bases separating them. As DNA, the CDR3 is TGTGCCAGCAGCCCCGGACTGGCTTGGAACACCGGGGAGCTGTTTTTT. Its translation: CASSPGLAWNTGELFF.

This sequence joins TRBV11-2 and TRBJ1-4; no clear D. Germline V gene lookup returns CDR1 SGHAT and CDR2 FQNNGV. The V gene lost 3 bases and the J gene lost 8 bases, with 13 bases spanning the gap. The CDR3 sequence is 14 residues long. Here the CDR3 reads CASSFAGFKEKLFF. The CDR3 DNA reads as TGTGCCAGCAGCTTTGCGGGGTTTAAAGAAAAACTGTTTTTT. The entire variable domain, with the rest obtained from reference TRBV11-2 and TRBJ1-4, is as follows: EAGVAQSPRYKIIEKRQSVAFWCNPISGHATLYWYQQILGQGPKLLIQFQNNGVVDDSQLPKDRFSAERLKGVDSTLKIQPAKLEDSAVYLCASSFAGFKEKLFFGSGTQLSVL.

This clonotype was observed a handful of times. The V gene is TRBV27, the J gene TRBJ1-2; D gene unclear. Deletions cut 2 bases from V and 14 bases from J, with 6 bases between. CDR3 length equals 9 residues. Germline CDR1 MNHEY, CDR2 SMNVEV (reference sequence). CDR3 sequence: CASSLTQTF. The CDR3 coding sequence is TGTGCCAGCAGTTTAACTCAAACCTTC.

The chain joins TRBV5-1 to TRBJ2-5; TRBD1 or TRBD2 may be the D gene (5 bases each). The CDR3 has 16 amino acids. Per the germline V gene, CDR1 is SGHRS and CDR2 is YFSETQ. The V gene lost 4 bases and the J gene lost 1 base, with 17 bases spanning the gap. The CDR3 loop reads CASSGSGTQIQETQYF. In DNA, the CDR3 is TGCGCCAGCAGCGGTTCCGGGACCCAGATCCAAGAGACCCAGTACTTC.

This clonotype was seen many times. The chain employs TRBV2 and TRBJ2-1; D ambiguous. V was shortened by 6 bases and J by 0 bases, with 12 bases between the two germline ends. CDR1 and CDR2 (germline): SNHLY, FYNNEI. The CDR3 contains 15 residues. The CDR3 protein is CASRLLASSYNEQFF. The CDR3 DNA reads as TGTGCCAGCAGGCTGTTGGCGAGCTCCTACAATGAGCAGTTCTTC.

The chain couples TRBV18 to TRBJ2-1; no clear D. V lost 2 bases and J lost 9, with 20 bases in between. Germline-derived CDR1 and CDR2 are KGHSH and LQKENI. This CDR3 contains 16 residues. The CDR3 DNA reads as TGTGCCAGCTCACCAGGTACCTGGGGTGAGAGAGGTGAGCAGTTCTTC. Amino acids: CASSPGTWGERGEQFF.

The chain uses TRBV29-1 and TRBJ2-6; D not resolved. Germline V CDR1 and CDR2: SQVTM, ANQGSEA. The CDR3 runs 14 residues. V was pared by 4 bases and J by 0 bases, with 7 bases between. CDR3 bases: TGCAGCGTTGTTTTAGACTCTGGGGCCAACGTCCTGACTTTC. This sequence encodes CSVVLDSGANVLTF.